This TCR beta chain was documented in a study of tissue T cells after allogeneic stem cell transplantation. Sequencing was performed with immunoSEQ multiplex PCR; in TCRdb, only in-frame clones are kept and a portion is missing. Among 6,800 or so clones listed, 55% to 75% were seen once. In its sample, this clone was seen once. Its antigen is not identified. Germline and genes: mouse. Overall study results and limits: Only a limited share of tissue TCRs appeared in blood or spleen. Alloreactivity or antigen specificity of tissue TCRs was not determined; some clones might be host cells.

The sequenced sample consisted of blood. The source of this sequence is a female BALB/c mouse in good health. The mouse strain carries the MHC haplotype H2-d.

The chain's CDR3 is CASSQVGDQNTLYF. CDR3 bases read: TGTGCCAGCAGCCAAGTGGGGGACCAAAACACCTTGTAC. This rearrangement joins TRBV2 to TRBJ2-4; TRBD2 might be the D (6 bases). The read ends 1 residue before the CDR3 terminus; that terminus is restored from the germline J gene. From germline, CDR1 is LGHNA and CDR2 YSYQKL. The V end was cut by 1 base, the J end by 3 bases, with 8 bases between. The CDR3 is 14 residues long. Combining the CDR3 with reference TRBV2 and TRBJ2-4 gives the whole variable domain DPKIIQKPKYLVAVTGSEKILICEQYLGHNAMYWYRQSAKKPLEFMFSYSYQKLMDNQTASSRFQPQSSKKNHLDLQITALKPDDSATYFCASSQVGDQNTLYFGAGTRLSVL.